A selection of T cell receptor beta chains follows, all from one sample in a study of shared clonotypes between healthy human individuals. Measured with immunoSEQ multiplex PCR; TCRdb has only the in-frame clones, and not every one. The sample contains some 350,000 clones, approximately 74% of which appear only once. The sequencing input was memory CD4+ T cells sorted from blood. Receptors originate from a man younger than 40 in good health. Each CDR3 is given with its conserved first and last residue. Fields, in order: D gene, V gene, clone size, J gene, CDR3 protein, CDR3 DNA. A D gene is named only where the DNA matches it firmly. Clone size is shown for a subset of rows, as once, few, many or a class of expanded clone.

d_gene: TRBD1
v_gene: TRBV7-2
abundance: -
j_gene: TRBJ2-5
CDR3aa: CASSRDSQETQYF
CDR3nt: TGTGCCAGCAGCCGGGACAGCCAAGAGACCCAGTACTTC

d_gene: TRBD2
v_gene: TRBV13
abundance: -
j_gene: TRBJ2-3
CDR3aa: CASSLRGGSADTQYF
CDR3nt: TGTGCCAGCAGCTTACGGGGCGGGAGCGCCGATACGCAGTATTTT

d_gene: TRBD1
v_gene: TRBV4-2
abundance: -
j_gene: TRBJ2-3
CDR3aa: CASSQDDRGGTDTQYF
CDR3nt: TGTGCCAGCAGCCAAGACGACAGGGGAGGCACAGATACGCAGTATTTT

d_gene: -
v_gene: TRBV18
abundance: -
j_gene: TRBJ2-4
CDR3aa: CASSPGNGENIQYF
CDR3nt: TGTGCCAGCTCACCGGGGAACGGGGAAAACATTCAGTACTTC

d_gene: TRBD1
v_gene: TRBV10-1
abundance: -
j_gene: TRBJ2-2
CDR3aa: CAVDRGGGELFF
CDR3nt: TGCGCCGTGGACAGGGGGGGCGGGGAGCTGTTTTTT

d_gene: TRBD2
v_gene: TRBV6-5
abundance: many
j_gene: TRBJ2-5
CDR3aa: CASSPGLADQETQYF
CDR3nt: TGTGCCAGCAGTCCGGGACTAGCGGATCAAGAGACCCAGTACTTC

d_gene: -
v_gene: TRBV7-6
abundance: -
j_gene: TRBJ2-7
CDR3aa: CASSQTRGEQYF
CDR3nt: TGTGCCAGCAGCCAAACTCGTGGCGAGCAGTACTTC

d_gene: -
v_gene: TRBV12-5
abundance: -
j_gene: TRBJ2-3
CDR3aa: CASGSGGDTQYF
CDR3nt: TGTGCTAGTGGTTCAGGGGGGGATACGCAGTATTTT

d_gene: TRBD1
v_gene: TRBV25-1
abundance: -
j_gene: TRBJ2-7
CDR3aa: CASRLTGDLFHEQYF
CDR3nt: TGTGCCAGCCGACTGACAGGGGATTTGTTCCACGAGCAGTACTTC

d_gene: -
v_gene: TRBV7-2
abundance: -
j_gene: TRBJ2-7
CDR3aa: CASSSNRLVWQYF
CDR3nt: TGTGCCAGCAGCTCTAACAGGCTGGTGTGGCAGTACTTC

d_gene: -
v_gene: TRBV2
abundance: -
j_gene: TRBJ2-7
CDR3aa: CASSVGQPYEQYF
CDR3nt: TGTGCCAGCAGTGTCGGGCAGCCTTACGAGCAGTACTTC

d_gene: -
v_gene: TRBV15
abundance: -
j_gene: TRBJ2-3
CDR3aa: CATSRDGSMDTQYF
CDR3nt: TGTGCCACCAGCAGAGATGGAAGTATGGATACGCAGTATTTT

d_gene: TRBD2
v_gene: TRBV7-8
abundance: -
j_gene: TRBJ2-7
CDR3aa: CASSLVAGGLHF
CDR3nt: TGTGCCAGCAGCTTAGTAGCGGGAGGGCTACACTTC

d_gene: -
v_gene: TRBV5-1
abundance: -
j_gene: TRBJ2-7
CDR3aa: CASSLGGRAEQYF
CDR3nt: TGCGCCAGCAGCTTGGGGGGCAGGGCCGAGCAGTACTTC

d_gene: -
v_gene: TRBV30
abundance: -
j_gene: TRBJ2-5
CDR3aa: CAWGRSWETQYF
CDR3nt: TGTGCCTGGGGGAGATCATGGGAGACCCAGTACTTC

d_gene: -
v_gene: TRBV5-4
abundance: -
j_gene: TRBJ2-5
CDR3aa: CASSLAARETQYF
CDR3nt: TGTGCCAGCAGCTTGGCCGCTCGAGAGACCCAGTACTTC

d_gene: -
v_gene: TRBV29-1
abundance: -
j_gene: TRBJ2-7
CDR3aa: CSVEGSQTYEQYF
CDR3nt: TGCAGCGTTGAAGGTAGCCAGACCTACGAGCAGTACTTC

d_gene: -
v_gene: TRBV18
abundance: -
j_gene: TRBJ1-6
CDR3aa: CASSPLSGRTRFDSPLHF
CDR3nt: TGTGCCAGCTCACCACTCTCTGGCAGGACACGGTTCGATTCACCCCTCCACTTT

d_gene: TRBD2
v_gene: TRBV7-8
abundance: few
j_gene: TRBJ2-1
CDR3aa: CASSLGGSGRANEQFF
CDR3nt: TGTGCCAGCAGCTTAGGGGGTAGCGGGAGGGCAAATGAGCAGTTCTTC

d_gene: -
v_gene: TRBV6-5
abundance: -
j_gene: TRBJ1-5
CDR3aa: CASKGTQHF
CDR3nt: TGTGCCAGCAAGGGGACCCAGCATTTT

d_gene: TRBD1
v_gene: TRBV7-9
abundance: -
j_gene: TRBJ2-1
CDR3aa: CASTHRDSYNEQFF
CDR3nt: TGTGCCAGCACCCACCGGGACAGTTACAATGAGCAGTTCTTC

d_gene: TRBD2
v_gene: TRBV27
abundance: once
j_gene: TRBJ2-2
CDR3aa: CASSLFASGSSVNTGELFF
CDR3nt: TGTGCCAGCAGTTTATTCGCTAGCGGGAGTTCGGTGAACACCGGGGAGCTGTTTTTT

d_gene: TRBD1
v_gene: TRBV27
abundance: -
j_gene: TRBJ2-7
CDR3aa: CASSLPSGTGDYEQYF
CDR3nt: TGTGCCAGCAGTTTACCCTCGGGGACAGGGGACTACGAGCAGTACTTC

d_gene: -
v_gene: TRBV29-1
abundance: once
j_gene: TRBJ2-7
CDR3aa: CSVGHSYEQYF
CDR3nt: TGCAGCGTTGGACACTCCTACGAGCAGTACTTC

d_gene: -
v_gene: TRBV7-3
abundance: -
j_gene: TRBJ2-3
CDR3aa: CASSLREKDTQYF
CDR3nt: TGTGCCAGCAGCTTAAGGGAGAAAGATACGCAGTATTTT

d_gene: -
v_gene: TRBV5-1
abundance: -
j_gene: TRBJ2-3
CDR3aa: CASSSRPGADTQYF
CDR3nt: TGCGCCAGCAGCTCGCGACCGGGGGCAGATACGCAGTATTTT

d_gene: -
v_gene: TRBV18
abundance: -
j_gene: TRBJ2-5
CDR3aa: CASSLWTEEETQYF
CDR3nt: TGTGCCAGCTCACTTTGGACCGAAGAAGAGACCCAGTACTTC

d_gene: -
v_gene: TRBV12-5
abundance: -
j_gene: TRBJ1-5
CDR3aa: CASGLVQDTRGPQPQHF
CDR3nt: TGTGCTAGTGGTTTGGTACAAGATACGAGGGGACCCCAGCCCCAGCATTTT

d_gene: -
v_gene: TRBV5-1
abundance: -
j_gene: TRBJ1-1
CDR3aa: CASSLAPERTEAFF
CDR3nt: TGCGCCAGCAGCTTGGCGCCGGAAAGGACTGAAGCTTTCTTT

d_gene: TRBD1
v_gene: TRBV7-2
abundance: -
j_gene: TRBJ2-3
CDR3aa: CASSFRGTGTDTQYF
CDR3nt: TGTGCCAGCAGCTTTAGGGGGACAGGGACAGATACGCAGTATTTT

d_gene: -
v_gene: TRBV5-4
abundance: -
j_gene: TRBJ2-1
CDR3aa: CASSFGSLYSYNEQFF
CDR3nt: TGTGCCAGCAGCTTCGGGAGTTTGTACTCCTACAATGAGCAGTTCTTC

d_gene: TRBD2
v_gene: TRBV29-1
abundance: -
j_gene: TRBJ2-5
CDR3aa: CSVPGTSGAQTQYF
CDR3nt: TGCAGCGTGCCCGGGACTAGCGGGGCACAGACCCAGTACTTC

d_gene: -
v_gene: TRBV19
abundance: many
j_gene: TRBJ1-5
CDR3aa: CASSIGGKGQPQHF
CDR3nt: TGTGCCAGTAGTATCGGAGGGAAGGGTCAGCCCCAGCATTTT

d_gene: -
v_gene: TRBV5-1
abundance: -
j_gene: TRBJ2-5
CDR3aa: CASSLVSAQETQYF
CDR3nt: TGCGCCAGCAGCTTGGTGTCAGCCCAAGAGACCCAGTACTTC

d_gene: -
v_gene: TRBV6-1
abundance: -
j_gene: TRBJ2-3
CDR3aa: CASSVDSLLSTDTQYF
CDR3nt: TGTGCCAGCAGTGTGGATAGCCTTCTTTCCACAGATACGCAGTATTTT

d_gene: -
v_gene: TRBV11-2
abundance: -
j_gene: TRBJ1-5
CDR3aa: CASSPGTTYQPQHF
CDR3nt: TGTGCCAGCAGCCCGGGAACTACCTATCAGCCCCAGCATTTT

d_gene: -
v_gene: TRBV6-1
abundance: -
j_gene: TRBJ1-1
CDR3aa: CASTRGKAGKAEAFF
CDR3nt: TGTGCCAGCACGCGGGGCAAGGCCGGAAAGGCTGAAGCTTTCTTT

d_gene: TRBD2
v_gene: TRBV5-6
abundance: few
j_gene: TRBJ2-7
CDR3aa: CASSLGVFLAESSYEQYF
CDR3nt: TGTGCCAGCAGCTTGGGAGTTTTCCTAGCGGAAAGCTCCTACGAGCAGTACTTC

d_gene: TRBD1
v_gene: TRBV7-6
abundance: -
j_gene: TRBJ1-2
CDR3aa: CASSLSGTGGAGGYTF
CDR3nt: TGTGCCAGCAGCTTATCCGGGACAGGGGGCGCGGGTGGCTACACCTTC

d_gene: -
v_gene: TRBV10-3
abundance: once
j_gene: TRBJ1-5
CDR3aa: CAISRDKYQPQHF
CDR3nt: TGTGCCATCAGCCGGGACAAGTATCAGCCCCAGCATTTT

d_gene: -
v_gene: TRBV5-1
abundance: few
j_gene: TRBJ1-2
CDR3aa: CASSLALYDGYTF
CDR3nt: TGCGCCAGCAGCTTGGCCCTGTACGATGGCTACACCTTC

d_gene: -
v_gene: TRBV11-3
abundance: once
j_gene: TRBJ2-1
CDR3aa: CASSLAGSSYNEQFF
CDR3nt: TGTGCCAGCAGCTTGGCGGGGAGCTCCTACAATGAGCAGTTCTTC

d_gene: -
v_gene: TRBV5-1
abundance: few
j_gene: TRBJ2-5
CDR3aa: CASSFGTGETQYF
CDR3nt: TGCGCCAGCAGCTTTGGGACGGGAGAGACCCAGTACTTC

d_gene: -
v_gene: TRBV5-4
abundance: -
j_gene: TRBJ2-7
CDR3aa: CASSLGSVSYEQYF
CDR3nt: TGTGCCAGCAGCTTGGGCTCGGTGTCCTACGAGCAGTACTTC

d_gene: -
v_gene: TRBV5-4
abundance: -
j_gene: TRBJ2-7
CDR3aa: CASSLVGRGYEQYF
CDR3nt: TGTGCCAGCAGCTTGGTGGGCAGAGGGTACGAGCAGTACTTC

d_gene: -
v_gene: TRBV7-2
abundance: -
j_gene: TRBJ1-5
CDR3aa: CASSLSFGNQPQHF
CDR3nt: TGTGCCAGCAGCCTAAGTTTCGGCAATCAGCCCCAGCATTTT

d_gene: TRBD1
v_gene: TRBV29-1
abundance: -
j_gene: TRBJ2-1
CDR3aa: CSVARHRDRGSGNEQFF
CDR3nt: TGCAGCGTTGCCCGACACCGGGACAGGGGATCGGGGAATGAGCAGTTCTTC

d_gene: TRBD1
v_gene: TRBV18
abundance: -
j_gene: TRBJ1-4
CDR3aa: CASSPRTGNEKLFF
CDR3nt: TGTGCCAGCTCACCGCGGACAGGAAATGAAAAACTGTTTTTT

d_gene: TRBD1
v_gene: TRBV19
abundance: -
j_gene: TRBJ2-1
CDR3aa: CASSIRQGADEQFF
CDR3nt: TGTGCCAGTAGTATAAGACAGGGGGCGGATGAGCAGTTCTTC

d_gene: -
v_gene: TRBV5-5
abundance: -
j_gene: TRBJ2-3
CDR3aa: CASSLGSDTQYF
CDR3nt: TGTGCCAGCAGCTTGGGGTCAGATACGCAGTATTTT

d_gene: TRBD2
v_gene: TRBV7-3
abundance: -
j_gene: TRBJ2-1
CDR3aa: CASSQGLAGVWEQFF
CDR3nt: TGTGCCAGCAGCCAGGGACTAGCGGGAGTATGGGAGCAGTTCTTC

d_gene: -
v_gene: TRBV6-6
abundance: many
j_gene: TRBJ2-3
CDR3aa: CASTPQGSTDTQYF
CDR3nt: TGTGCCAGCACTCCGCAGGGGAGCACAGATACGCAGTATTTT

d_gene: -
v_gene: TRBV11-2
abundance: -
j_gene: TRBJ1-5
CDR3aa: CASSLDGPDQPQHF
CDR3nt: TGTGCCAGCAGCTTAGATGGGCCAGACCAGCCCCAGCATTTT

d_gene: -
v_gene: TRBV28
abundance: -
j_gene: TRBJ2-7
CDR3aa: CASSLLATQPREQYF
CDR3nt: TGTGCCAGCAGTTTGCTAGCCACCCAGCCCCGCGAGCAGTACTTC